These 9 T cell receptor beta chains came from one sample sequenced in a study of T cell responses to AZD1222 COVID-19 vaccine. The table came from immunoSEQ multiplex PCR; TCRdb's copy has only in-frame clones and leaves some out. The data show under 100,000 clones, with approximately 89% seen just once and about 5.4% held by the top ten. The input for sequencing was peripheral blood, taken 28 days after the second AZD1222 dose. The source of these receptors is an adult who received the AZD1222 COVID-19 vaccine.

V is TRBV5-1 and J is TRBJ2-3; D is possibly TRBD2 (5 bases). CDR3 length: 15 amino acids. V lost 4 bases and J 3 bases, leaving 15 bases between the germline ends. The germline CDR1 and CDR2 sequences are SGHRS and YFSETQ. CDR3 sequence (DNA): TGCGCCAGCAGCCACTATCCCGGGGAGACAGATACGCAGTATTTT. Translated: CASSHYPGETDTQYF.

This chain uses TRBV10-1 with TRBJ2-3, with 10 bases lining up with TRBD2. The V and J ends lost 5 bases and 1 base, in that order; junction bases with no gene match: 9. Germline V gene data show CDR1 as WNHNN and CDR2 as SYGVQD (reference sequence). This CDR3 is 17 amino acids long. The chain's CDR3 is CASSSSGGELGTDTQYF. For the CDR3, the DNA is TGCGCCAGCAGTTCGAGCGGGGGGGAGCTTGGCACAGATACGCAGTATTTT.

V is TRBV3-1 (or the pseudogene TRBV3-2) and J is TRBJ2-5, with D possibly called TRBD1 or TRBD2 (5 bases each). The CDR3 contains 13 residues. Germline CDR1 reads LGHDT; CDR2 reads YNNKEL (reference sequence). Trimming left V 11 bases short and J 14 bases short, with 27 bases between. CDR3 DNA sequence: TGTGCCGTTCAACCGGGACGCACGAGGGTTCAATACTTC. It is translated as CAVQPGRTRVQYF.

The chain is built from TRBV7-2 and TRBJ2-2; D remains ambiguous. Trimming removed 5 bases at V and 4 bases at J, with 5 bases between. Germline lookup yields CDR1 SGHTA and CDR2 FQGNSA. CDR3 length: 12 residues. This CDR3 reads CASSPPTGELFF. Here the CDR3 DNA reads TGTGCCAGCAGCCCCCCCACCGGGGAGCTGTTTTTT.

This clone showed up just once. This chain connects TRBV5-1 to TRBJ1-4; D is unresolved. This CDR3 region has 15 residues. Trimming cost V 0 bases and J 8 bases, with 14 bases left between them. The V gene's germline CDR1 is SGHRS and CDR2 YFSETQ. Written as DNA, the CDR3 is TGCGCCAGCAGCTTGGTTACAGCCGGGAGGGAAAAACTGTTTTTT. This translates into CASSLVTAGREKLFF. Using reference TRBV5-1 and TRBJ1-4 for the parts outside the CDR3, the full variable domain is KAGVTQTPRYLIKTRGQQVTLSCSPISGHRSVSWYQQTPGQGLQFLFEYFSETQRNKGNFPGRFSGRQFSNSRSEMNVSTLELGDSALYLCASSLVTAGREKLFFGSGTQLSVL.

The gene calls are TRBV6-5 and TRBJ2-7, with D possibly being TRBD2 (5 bases). Germline V gene data show CDR1 as MNHEY and CDR2 as SVGAGI. Trimming pared 0 bases from V and 4 bases from J, leaving 10 bases between. CDR3 size: 14 residues. This chain's CDR3 is CASSYSRGSYEQYF. The CDR3 DNA is TGTGCCAGCAGTTACTCTCGGGGTTCTTACGAGCAGTACTTC.

V usage is TRBV6-1 and J usage is TRBJ2-3, with D maybe TRBD1 (5 bases). Trimming stripped 0 bases from V and 3 bases from J, with 10 bases between. CDR1 MNHNS and CDR2 SASEGT come from the germline V gene. This CDR3 is 15 amino acids long. CDR3 DNA: TGTGCCAGCAGTGAAGCTGGCAGGGTGACAGATACGCAGTATTTT. It encodes CASSEAGRVTDTQYF.

As DNA, the CDR3 is TGTGCCAGCAAGCGGGGAGGAGCGACAGAGACCCAGTACTTC. It encodes CASKRGGATETQYF. V usage is TRBV2 and J usage is TRBJ2-5; 7 bases are shared with TRBD2. The CDR3 runs to 14 residues. Germline CDR1 is SNHLY and CDR2 is FYNNEI. The ends lost 7 bases at V and 4 bases at J; junction bases unmatched: 9.

V is TRBV11-1 and J is TRBJ2-7, with 7 bases aligning to TRBD1. CDR1 SGHAT and CDR2 FQDESV come from the germline V gene (reference sequence). Trimming cost V 6 bases and J 0 bases; bases outside gene matches: 11. The CDR3 length is 16 residues. DNA for the CDR3: TGTGCCAGCAGGCAATCTCGAGGGGACAGCTCCTACGAGCAGTACTTC. Protein: CASRQSRGDSSYEQYF.